The 10 T cell receptor beta chains presented below share a single source sample, sequenced in a study of regulatory dendritic cells for organ transplantation (dated by TCRdb to the late 2010s). The library was built by means of the immunoSEQ multiplex PCR assay. The table comes from immuneACCESS by way of TCRdb, which keeps in-frame sequences with V and J called. Part of the clones is missing from these tables; in studies checked, under half for an unresolved V gene and the rest for unknown reasons. Recorded for this sample are 30,000 to 35,000 clones; about 89% of them occurred a single time. The leading ten clones occupy just over 0.06% of the sample. The specimen was naive CD4+ T cells from blood. According to the study, the label for this sample's cell subset or site signals: CD45RA+ naive T cells. These receptor sequences come from a human donor in good health.

The chain links TRBV19 to TRBJ2-7; 9 positions agree with TRBD1. This CDR3 spans 13 amino acids. Per the germline V gene, CDR1 is LNHDA and CDR2 is SQIVND (reference sequence). J lost 2 bases, V lost 7 bases, and 3 bases had no gene match. The CDR3 DNA is TGTGCCAGTAAAGGGACAGGGCCCTACGAGCAGTACTTC. Translated: CASKGTGPYEQYF.

J is TRBJ2-7 and V is TRBV5-8; D is possibly TRBD1 or TRBD2 (5 bases each). This CDR3 has 15 residues. V was shortened by 0 bases and J by 6 bases, with 16 bases between the two germline ends. CDR1 SGHTS and CDR2 YDEGEE come from the germline V gene. In DNA, the CDR3 is TGTGCCAGCAGCTTGGTCCCGGGACGCGAGTTCGAGCAGTACTTC. It translates to CASSLVPGREFEQYF.

The genes are TRBV9 and TRBJ2-5, with TRBD2 identical over 15 bases. V gave up 0 bases and J gave up 5 bases; unmatched junction bases: 14. CDR3 length equals 20 residues. Germline loops: CDR1 SGDLS, CDR2 YYNGEE. CDR3 DNA: TGTGCCAGCAGCGTAGGACCCGGGACTAGCGGGGGGCGAGTGCCGGAGACCCAGTACTTC. Its translation is CASSVGPGTSGGRVPETQYF. Filled out from reference TRBV9 and TRBJ2-5, the complete variable domain reads DSGVTQTPKHLITATGQRVTLRCSPRSGDLSVYWYQQSLDQGLQFLIQYYNGEERAKGNILERFSAQQFPDLHSELNLSSLELGDSALYFCASSVGPGTSGGRVPETQYFGPGTRLLVL.

The V call is TRBV14, the J call TRBJ1-3, with TRBD1 matching over 7 bases. Losses at the gene ends were 1 base for V and 2 bases for J; bases not matched to a gene: 8. From germline, CDR1 is SGHDN and CDR2 FVKESK. The CDR3 is 17 residues long. DNA of the CDR3: TGTGCCAGCAGCCAAGGACTGGGGACAGCTACTGGAAACACCATATATTTT. Translation gives CASSQGLGTATGNTIYF. Full variable domain (missing parts from reference TRBV14 and TRBJ1-3): EAGVTQFPSHSVIEKGQTVTLRCDPISGHDNLYWYRRVMGKEIKFLLHFVKESKQDESGMPNNRFLAERTGGTYSTLKVQPAELEDSGVYFCASSQGLGTATGNTIYFGEGSWLTVV.

The chain combines TRBV11-1 with TRBJ2-1, with D possibly being TRBD1 or TRBD2 (6 bases each). V was trimmed by 5 bases and J by 4 bases, leaving 21 bases between them. The CDR3 runs 17 residues. Germline-derived CDR1 and CDR2 are SGHAT and FQDESV (reference sequence). The CDR3 spells CASSPALRGTRYNEQFF. In DNA form, the CDR3 reads TGTGCCAGCAGCCCAGCACTACGGGGGACACGTTACAATGAGCAGTTCTTC.

The V call is TRBV5-4, the J call TRBJ2-1; TRBD2 agrees at 12 bases. CDR1 is SGHNT and CDR2 is YYREEE in the germline V gene (reference sequence). J was trimmed by 2 bases and V by 9 bases; bases with no gene match: 6. This CDR3 has 15 amino acids. DNA of the CDR3: TGTGCCACCCGAGGACTAGCGGGAACCTACAATGAGCAGTTCTTC. Protein sequence: CATRGLAGTYNEQFF.

This clone turned up a few times. The CDR3 protein is CASSQLGSYNEQFF. In nucleotides, the CDR3 is TGTGCCAGTAGTCAGCTAGGCTCCTACAATGAGCAGTTCTTC. V is TRBV19 and J is TRBJ2-1; D ambiguous. With 5 bases removed from V and 0 bases from J, the gap between germline ends came to 8 bases. The CDR3 loop spans 14 amino acids. CDR1 and CDR2 (germline): LNHDA, SQIVND (reference sequence). Using reference TRBV19 and TRBJ2-1 for the parts outside the CDR3, the full variable domain is DGGITQSPKYLFRKEGQNVTLSCEQNLNHDAMYWYRQDPGQGLRLIYYSQIVNDFQKGDIAEGYSVSREKKESFPLTVTSAQKNPTAFYLCASSQLGSYNEQFFGPGTRLTVL.

The chain combines TRBV4-1 with TRBJ1-2; no clear D. Germline V gives CDR1 MGHRA, CDR2 YSYEKL. V lost 5 bases and J lost 3, with 16 bases in between. There are 15 residues in the CDR3. Written as DNA, the CDR3 is TGCGCCAGCAGCGACTTTGCGGGGTACGACTATGGCTACACCTTC. Encoded protein: CASSDFAGYDYGYTF.

This clone occurred once. The chain employs TRBV10-3 and TRBJ2-2; 8 bases are a match to TRBD1. V was pared by 9 bases and J by 4 bases, with 4 bases of the junction left unmatched. The CDR3 spans 13 residues. Germline loops: CDR1 ENHRY, CDR2 SYGVKD. CDR3 residues: CAIGQGSTGELFF. CDR3 nucleotides: TGTGCCATTGGACAGGGATCCACCGGGGAGCTGTTTTTT.

This sequence joins TRBV7-6 and TRBJ1-2; maybe TRBD1 (5 bases). The CDR3 has 13 amino acids. Germline V gene data show CDR1 as SGHVS and CDR2 as FNYEAQ. Trimming removed 6 bases at V and 3 bases at J, with 11 bases between. CDR3 sequence reads: CASSRGRDYGYTF. The CDR3 region has the DNA TGTGCCAGCAGTCGGGGGAGGGACTATGGCTACACCTTC.